Here is one T cell receptor beta chain with its context. The CDR3 has 15 residues. With 4 bases removed from V and 0 bases from J, the gap between germline ends came to 9 bases. The germline V gene encodes CDR1 SGHTA and CDR2 FQGNSA. This sample was included in a study of shared clonotypes between healthy human individuals. Unsorted samples relied on 80 million to 90 million PBMCs, which served as the source of genomic DNA. Data came from immunoSEQ multiplex PCR; TCRdb stores just in-frame clones and leaves some out. In the table there are about half a million clones, approximately 84% of which are singletons.

This chain joins TRBV7-2 and TRBJ1-4, with unresolved D. The source of this sequence is a woman between 40 and 55 years old in good health. Some clones in this sample may be carry-over from other donors' samples. The sequenced sample consisted of PBMCs. CDR3 loop: CASSSPDTTNEKLFF. CDR3 nucleotides: TGTGCCAGCAGCTCCCCCGACACAACTAATGAAAAACTGTTTTTT.